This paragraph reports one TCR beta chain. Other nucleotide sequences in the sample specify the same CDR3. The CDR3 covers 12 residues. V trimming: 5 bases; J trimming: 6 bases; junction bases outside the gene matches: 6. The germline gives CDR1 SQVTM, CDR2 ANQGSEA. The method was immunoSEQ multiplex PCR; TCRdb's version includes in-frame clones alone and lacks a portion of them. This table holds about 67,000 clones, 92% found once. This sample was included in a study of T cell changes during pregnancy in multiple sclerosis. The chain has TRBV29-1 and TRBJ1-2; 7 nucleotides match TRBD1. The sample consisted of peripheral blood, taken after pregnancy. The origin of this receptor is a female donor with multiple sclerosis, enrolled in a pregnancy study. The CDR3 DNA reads TGCAGCGTTTCTAGGGGGCGCGATGGCTACACCTTC. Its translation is CSVSRGRDGYTF.